This T cell receptor (beta chain) was found in a study of T cells in women clearing cervical HPV infection. Comments on this clone: The read halts 3 residues ahead of the CDR3 end, with the missing end drawn from the germline J gene.

The CDR3 has 16 residues. Germline-derived CDR1 and CDR2 are LGHNA and YNFKEQ. V was pared by 0 bases and J by 4 bases, with 13 bases between. TCRdb keeps only in-frame clones here, not all; method: immunoSEQ multiplex PCR. This specimen shows roughly 8,300 clones; the ten leading clones hold 7% to 10%. The receptor was derived from a woman aged 18 to 75 with a cervical HPV16 infection that either progressed to CIN3+ or cleared (not recorded which). Material: blood buffy coat. The chain couples TRBV4-2 to TRBJ1-5; D unresolved. The CDR3: CASSQDAAGSNQPQHF. The DNA read from the CDR3 is TGTGCCAGCAGCCAAGATGCGGCGGGCAGTAATCAGCCC.